Listed below are T cell receptor beta chains from one sample, sequenced in a study of response to subunit inactivated influenza vaccine. TCRdb reprocessed the RT-PCR reads via MiXCR and lists one record per CDR3 protein. The table lists about 520,000 distinct CDR3 sequences, about 7.2% of them singletons, with less than 15% in the top ten. Sequencing was performed on PBMCs from blood, taken 23 months after vaccination. Every receptor here comes from a man aged 45 to 70 who received an inactivated influenza vaccine. Both conserved end residues are trimmed from each CDR3. The D gene is left open where the match is weak. Rows may omit the clone size; those that give it use once, few, many or a size class.

v_gene,j_gene,abundance,d_gene,CDR3aa
TRBV5-1,TRBJ2-3,NA,TRBD2,ASSVGRLAGIDTQY
TRBV29-1,TRBJ2-7,many,NA,SVTGLSLSEQY
TRBV29-1,TRBJ1-1,many,NA,SVLQGLNTEAF
TRBV4-3,TRBJ2-7,few,TRBD2,ASSQRAGGGYEQY
TRBV5-1,TRBJ1-3,few,NA,ASSLTDYGNTIY
TRBV28,TRBJ1-1,few,NA,ASIGAGSMNTEAF
TRBV20-1,TRBJ2-7,many,TRBD1,SARGRTGWYEQY
TRBV19,TRBJ1-3,NA,TRBD1,ASGHPGQGNTIY
TRBV7-2,TRBJ2-3,NA,TRBD1,ASSRDRGALDTQY
TRBV6-1,TRBJ2-5,NA,TRBD2,ASSGGLAGTETQY
TRBV6-1,TRBJ2-2,NA,NA,ASSPLGGVNTGELF
TRBV7-8,TRBJ1-6,few,TRBD1,ASSPKGQGAISPLH
TRBV7-2,TRBJ2-1,many,NA,ASSLSVARSNEQF
TRBV12-3/TRBV12-4,TRBJ2-7,NA,NA,ASSWGPSYEQY
TRBV28,TRBJ2-4,many,TRBD2,ASRPTSAIAKNIQY
TRBV9,TRBJ2-2,few,TRBD1,ASSGLGTGGSNTGELF
TRBV4-3,TRBJ1-1,NA,NA,ASSQVAGRETEAF
TRBV28,TRBJ2-7,few,NA,ASSLKLPGQY
TRBV29-1,TRBJ1-1,many,TRBD1,SVEQGVTEAF
TRBV3-1,TRBJ2-7,NA,NA,ASSQGTVRVYEQY
TRBV9,TRBJ2-2,NA,NA,ASSVMGGRNTGELF
TRBV4-1,TRBJ1-1,NA,NA,ASSQDPLSEAF
TRBV10-1,TRBJ2-3,NA,NA,ASGEGNRGNTQY
TRBV28,TRBJ2-7,NA,TRBD1,ASTRDRGSDEQY